The T cell receptor (beta chain) described here comes from a study of T cell changes during pregnancy in multiple sclerosis. V was shortened by 6 bases and J by 4 bases, with 4 bases between the two germline ends. The V gene's germline CDR1 is MNHEY and CDR2 SMNVEV (reference sequence). This CDR3 is 12 amino acids long. Remarks on this clone: The identical CDR3 is also encoded by other nucleotide sequences in the sample.

TCRdb's copy holds only in-frame clones and misses some; the assay was immunoSEQ multiplex PCR. This table holds 58,000 or so clones, about 89% found once. This TCR was sampled from a female donor with multiple sclerosis, enrolled in a pregnancy study. The specimen was peripheral blood, collected after pregnancy. The rearrangement links TRBV27 to TRBJ1-6; D ambiguous. The chain's CDR3 is CASSPYNSPLHF. For the CDR3, the DNA is TGTGCCAGCAGCCCTTATAATTCACCCCTCCACTTT.